This T cell receptor (beta chain) appears in the sequencing data of a study of cytomegalovirus exposure and HLA in healthy donors. The study's findings and limits: Links to common viral pathogens appeared, in a later analysis, for several of the most significant clusters.

On this clone itself: Its target is not known.

The CDR3 covers 18 residues. V trimming: 5 bases; J trimming: 2 bases; junction bases outside the gene matches: 15. Germline lookup yields CDR1 MDHEN and CDR2 SYDVKM. Primers: 60 Vbeta forward and 13 Jbeta reverse. TCRdb's table, derived via immunoSEQ multiplex PCR, lists solely in-frame clones and lacks some. The top ten clones hold 1% to 1.5% of a sample with over 200,000 clones, over 75% of them seen once. The chain has TRBV28 and TRBJ2-3, with 8 bases aligning to TRBD2. This TCR was sampled from a human donor in good health. The sequencing sample was made of PBMCs. CDR3: CASSPPRGGPPPTDTQYF. The CDR3 DNA sequence: TGTGCCAGCAGTCCCCCTCGGGGGGGTCCCCCACCCACAGATACGCAGTATTTT.